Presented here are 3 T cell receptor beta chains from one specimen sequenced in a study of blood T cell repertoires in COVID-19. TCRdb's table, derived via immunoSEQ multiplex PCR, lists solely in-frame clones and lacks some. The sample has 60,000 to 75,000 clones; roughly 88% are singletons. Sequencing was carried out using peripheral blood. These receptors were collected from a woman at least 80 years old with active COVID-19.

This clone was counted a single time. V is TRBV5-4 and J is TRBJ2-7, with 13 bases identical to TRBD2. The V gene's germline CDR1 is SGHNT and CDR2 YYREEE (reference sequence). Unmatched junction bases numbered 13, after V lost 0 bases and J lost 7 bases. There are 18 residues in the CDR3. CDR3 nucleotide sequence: TGTGCCAGCAGCTTGGTATCACTAGCGGGGGGGCCACCCCGGGAGCAGTACTTC. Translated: CASSLVSLAGGPPREQYF.

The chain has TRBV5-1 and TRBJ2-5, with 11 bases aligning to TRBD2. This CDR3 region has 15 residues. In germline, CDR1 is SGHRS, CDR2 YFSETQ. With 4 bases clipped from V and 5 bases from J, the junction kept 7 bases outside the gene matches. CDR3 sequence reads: CASSRSGGAEETQYF. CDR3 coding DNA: TGCGCCAGCAGCCGTAGCGGGGGGGCCGAGGAGACCCAGTACTTC.

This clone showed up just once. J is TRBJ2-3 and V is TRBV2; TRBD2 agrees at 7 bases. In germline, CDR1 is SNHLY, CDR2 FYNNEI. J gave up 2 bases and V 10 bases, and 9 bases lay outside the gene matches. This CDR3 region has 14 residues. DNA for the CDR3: TGTGCCACCTCCCCTAGCGGTTTCACAGATACGCAGTATTTT. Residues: CATSPSGFTDTQYF.